The rows below give T cell receptor beta chains drawn from one sample of a study of blood T cell repertoires in COVID-19. Assay: immunoSEQ multiplex PCR; the TCRdb copy retains only in-frame clones and omits some. The sample holds 150,000 to 200,000 clones, around 80% seen once. Sequencing used peripheral blood. The receptors shown here come from an elderly woman with acute or convalescent COVID-19. CDR3s include the opening cysteine and the closing phenylalanine or tryptophan. The D gene is left open where the match is weak. Size tells how often a clone was seen (once, few, many) or the class of an expanded clone, and some rows leave it out.

j_call clone_size d_call v_call cdr3_nt cdr3_aa
TRBJ1-2 - TRBD1 TRBV10-3 TGTGCCATCAGTGAGTCGTTGGGACAGGGGGTAACCCGCGGCTATGGCTACACCTTC CAISESLGQGVTRGYGYTF
TRBJ2-7 - TRBD1 TRBV19 TGTGCCAGTAGTATAGATTCGGGACAGGGCTCCGAGCAGTACTTC CASSIDSGQGSEQYF
TRBJ2-3 - TRBD2 TRBV6-2/TRBV6-3 TGTGCCAGCAGTTACGTACTAGCGGGGGTGGATACGCAGTATTTT CASSYVLAGVDTQYF
TRBJ1-1 - - TRBV27 TGTGCCAGCAGGCCTCTCGCGAGGGTTACTGAAGCTTTCTTT CASRPLARVTEAFF
TRBJ1-6 - - TRBV7-2 TGTGCCAGCAGCTTAGGGCCGGGGGGCACAAATTCACCCCTCCACTTT CASSLGPGGTNSPLHF
TRBJ2-5 - - TRBV27 TGTGCCAGCAGTTCAGGGGCAGGGCTACAAGAGACCCAGTACTTC CASSSGAGLQETQYF
TRBJ1-5 - - TRBV5-1 TGCGCCAGCAGCCAAACAGGGCTCGGGAATCAGCCCCAGCATTTT CASSQTGLGNQPQHF
TRBJ1-2 - TRBD1 TRBV15 TGTGCCACCAGCAGCGGACAGGGGCGCGGCTATGGCTACACCTTC CATSSGQGRGYGYTF
TRBJ1-1 - TRBD1 TRBV5-3 TGTGCCAGGAGAGGACAGGGAGAGTGGGACACTGAAGCTTTCTTT CARRGQGEWDTEAFF
TRBJ2-7 - - TRBV7-6 TGTGCCAGCAGCTTAGCCCACGGGAGCTCCTACGAGCAGTACTTC CASSLAHGSSYEQYF
TRBJ2-5 - TRBD2 TRBV27 TGTGCCAGCAGTTTACTAGCGGGACAGCAAGAGACCCAGTACTTC CASSLLAGQQETQYF
TRBJ2-5 - - TRBV7-2 TGTGCCAGCAGCTTAGACGGGGGTAGCCGGACCCAGTACTTC CASSLDGGSRTQYF
TRBJ1-1 - - TRBV27 TGTGCCAGCAGTTTATTTGACAGCCTAAACACTGAAGCTTTCTTT CASSLFDSLNTEAFF
TRBJ1-2 - - TRBV27 TGTGCCAGCAGTTTCCGGGGACAAACTAACTATGGCTACACCTTC CASSFRGQTNYGYTF
TRBJ2-2 - TRBD2 TRBV6-2/TRBV6-3 TGTGCCAGCAGTCACAGACTAGCGGGAGCCGTCGGGGAGCTGTTTTTT CASSHRLAGAVGELFF
TRBJ2-1 - - TRBV5-1 TGCGCCAGCAGCTTGCAGCCCGACAGGAATAATGAGCAGTTCTTC CASSLQPDRNNEQFF
TRBJ2-1 - - TRBV27 TGTGCCAGCAGTTTATTCGTGTCCAATGAGCAGTTCTTC CASSLFVSNEQFF
TRBJ2-7 - - TRBV3-1/TRBV3-2 TGTGCCAGCAGCTTCGGAGTCTACGAGCAGTACTTC CASSFGVYEQYF
TRBJ2-1 once - TRBV9 TGTGCCAGCAGCGGGCCGACTAGGAACCATGAGCAGTTCTTC CASSGPTRNHEQFF
TRBJ2-7 - - TRBV6-1 TGTGCCAGCAGTGAACATCGGGAGAAACAGTACTTC CASSEHREKQYF
TRBJ1-1 - TRBD1 TRBV20-1 TGCAGTGCTAGTCAGGGGGTGAACACTGAAGCTTTCTTT CSASQGVNTEAFF
TRBJ2-7 - TRBD1 TRBV19 TGTGCCAGTAGCCAATACAGGGGGAGCGAGCAGTACTTC CASSQYRGSEQYF
TRBJ2-1 once - TRBV3-1/TRBV3-2 TGTGCCAGCAGCCGAACGGGTGGACTGGAGCAGTTCTTC CASSRTGGLEQFF